This T cell receptor beta chain appears in the sequencing data of a study of identical twins. The CDR3 is made up of 14 amino acids. Germline V lookup: CDR1 SGHRS, CDR2 YFSETQ. Trimming removed 4 bases from V and 7 bases from J, with 18 bases in between. TCRdb ran MiXCR on the 5' RACE reads and lists one entry per CDR3 protein. The sample lists approximately 700,000 distinct CDR3 sequences; approximately 6.1% were seen once. This clonotype originated in a man between 18 and 35 years old in good health. Sequences were obtained from naive T cells sorted from blood. This chain uses TRBV5-1 with TRBJ2-7; D gene unclear. This chain's CDR3 is CASSPYGFPWEQYV. The DNA of the CDR3 is TGCGCCAGCAGCCCCTACGGGTTTCCCTGGGAGCAGTACGTC.